The clone carrying this T cell receptor beta chain appeared a single time. Its antigen is not known. The source of the sample is a study of memory CD4+ T cells and cytomegalovirus serostatus. Study results and caveats: Each of around 69 CMV-associated TCRbeta sequences occurred in one to five individuals. Median bootstrapped AUC for CMV status was about 0.96 originally, around 0.91 US-trained.

The CDR3 is 19 amino acids. V trimming: 3 bases; J trimming: 0 bases; junction bases outside the gene matches: 12. The germline V gene encodes CDR1 SGHAT and CDR2 FQNNGV. Clones were sequenced by immunoSEQ multiplex PCR, and TCRdb holds only the in-frame ones, with some missing. The sample carries about 56,000 clones, about 68% recorded once. The sort gate was single viable CD3+CD4+CD8-CD45RO+ cells for memory CD4+ T cells. V is TRBV11-2 and J is TRBJ2-7; 12 nucleotides align to TRBD2. The sample taken for sequencing was memory CD4+ T cells from blood. The sequence was collected from an adult in good health and CMV-seropositive. The CDR3 DNA reads TGTGCCAGCAGCTTCAGACTAGCGGGAGACAGTCATCCCTCCTACGAGCAGTACTTC. Protein product: CASSFRLAGDSHPSYEQYF.